The 23 T cell receptor beta chains below were found in one sample sequenced in a study of identical twins. TCRdb processed the 5' RACE reads anew with MiXCR; each CDR3 protein has one entry. The sample includes around 550,000 distinct CDR3 sequences, roughly 15% seen only once; the top ten take around 0.48%. These data were also filed under a second study, of yellow fever vaccine responses in identical twins.

The sample consisted of CD4+ T cells sorted from blood. The origin of the receptors is a woman aged 18 to 35 in good health.

This clonotype was recorded many times. This chain links TRBV7-9 with TRBJ2-7; 14 bases fit TRBD2. CDR3 length: 16 amino acids. CDR1 is SEHNR, CDR2 FQNEAQ, per germline (reference sequence). The junction had 6 bases not matched to a gene; V was cut back by 5 bases and J by 3 bases. CDR3 bases: TGTGCCAGCAGCCCGAGCGGACTAGCGGGAGGCTACGAGCAGTACTTC. Translated: CASSPSGLAGGYEQYF.

This clonotype was seen only once. The gene calls are TRBV20-1 and TRBJ2-1, with 13 bases identical to TRBD2. This CDR3 has 19 amino acids. The junction had 14 bases not matched to a gene; V was cut back by 0 bases and J by 6 bases. Germline CDR1 is DFQATT and CDR2 is SNEGSKA (reference sequence). In DNA form, the CDR3 reads TGCAGTGCTAGAGACGCGAGACTAGCGGGGGGCTGGGGATCCAATGAGCAGTTCTTC. The encoded protein is CSARDARLAGGWGSNEQFF.

In its sample, this clonotype was seen a few times. The chain employs TRBV7-8 and TRBJ2-7, with D unresolved. With 7 bases removed from V and 2 bases from J, the gap between germline ends came to 18 bases. The germline V gene has CDR1 SGHVS and CDR2 FQNEAQ. This CDR3 has 15 residues. The CDR3, as DNA: TGTGCCAGCACCCTAAGTTCGCTGGTTACCTACGAGCAGTACTTC. The encoded protein is CASTLSSLVTYEQYF.

In this sample, this clonotype turned up a few times. The chain is built from TRBV5-1 and TRBJ2-7, with D uncertain. Germline V CDR1 and CDR2: SGHRS, YFSETQ. The CDR3 has 14 amino acids. V was cut by 1 base and J by 3 bases, with 11 bases left in between. CDR3 nucleotide sequence: TGCGCCAGCAGCTTGAGGGAAGCAAACTACGAGCAGTACTTC. Protein sequence: CASSLREANYEQYF. Variable domain in full (rest from reference TRBV5-1 and TRBJ2-7): KAGVTQTPRYLIKTRGQQVTLSCSPISGHRSVSWYQQTPGQGLQFLFEYFSETQRNKGNFPGRFSGRQFSNSRSEMNVSTLELGDSALYLCASSLREANYEQYFGPGTRLTVT.

This chain joins TRBV29-1 and TRBJ2-7, with 8 bases matching TRBD1. The CDR3 runs to 13 residues. The ends lost 2 bases at V and 6 bases at J; junction bases unmatched: 6. Germline loops: CDR1 SQVTM, CDR2 ANQGSEA. In DNA, the CDR3 is TGCAGCGTTGAAAGAGACAGGGGCTCCGAGCAGTACTTC. Protein sequence: CSVERDRGSEQYF.

This clonotype showed up many times. J is TRBJ1-1 and V is TRBV5-1; TRBD1 matches 8 bases. J lost 1 base, V lost 0 bases, and 5 bases had no gene match. In germline, CDR1 is SGHRS, CDR2 YFSETQ. The CDR3 has 16 amino acids. The CDR3 DNA reads TGCGCCAGCAGCTTGGCCATCGGGACAGGGAACACTGAAGCTTTCTTT. It encodes CASSLAIGTGNTEAFF.

The sample holds a few counts of this clonotype. This chain joins TRBV12-5 and TRBJ1-4; no clear D gene. V lost 2 bases to trimming and J lost 5 bases, with 6 bases between them. Looked up from germline, CDR1 is LGHNT and CDR2 is FRNRAP. There are 13 residues in the CDR3. The DNA for the CDR3 is TGTGCTAGTGGTTTGTCCCCGAATGAAAAACTGTTTTTT. This codes for CASGLSPNEKLFF.

This clonotype was seen only a few times. The chain combines TRBV7-9 with TRBJ2-5; 11 positions match TRBD2. Germline trimming cut 5 bases from V and 3 bases from J; bases unmatched to any gene: 8. In germline, CDR1 is SEHNR, CDR2 FQNEAQ (reference sequence). This CDR3 is built from 16 residues. CDR3 in amino acids: CASSASGLAEKETQYF. As DNA, the CDR3 is TGTGCCAGCAGCGCATCGGGACTAGCGGAAAAAGAGACCCAGTACTTC.

This clonotype has more than one count but fewer than ten. V is TRBV14 and J is TRBJ2-5; D may be TRBD2 (5 bases). V lost 4 bases and J 0 bases, leaving 12 bases between the germline ends. Germline V gives CDR1 SGHDN, CDR2 FVKESK. This CDR3 spans 15 amino acids. The DNA for the CDR3 is TGTGCCAGCAGCCGGGAGTTTGGGAACCAAGAGACCCAGTACTTC. Protein sequence: CASSREFGNQETQYF.

The chain couples TRBV3-1 to TRBJ1-2, with 7 bases aligning to TRBD1. The junction had 7 bases not matched to a gene; V was cut back by 7 bases and J by 2 bases. The germline V gene has CDR1 LGHDT and CDR2 YNNKEL (reference sequence). The CDR3 extends over 14 amino acids. The CDR3 region is CASTDRSGNYGYTF. The DNA of the CDR3 is TGTGCCAGCACGGACAGGTCGGGGAACTATGGCTACACCTTC. The whole variable domain, filled in from reference TRBV3-1 and TRBJ1-2, reads DTAVSQTPKYLVTQMGNDKSIKCEQNLGHDTMYWYKQDSKKFLKIMFSYNNKELIINETVPNRFSPKSPDKAHLNLHINSLELGDSAVYFCASTDRSGNYGYTFGSGTRLTVV.

The chain is built from TRBV25-1 and TRBJ1-2; D gene uncertain. The CDR3 length is 12 residues. Trimming removed 1 base from V and 4 bases from J, with 4 bases in between. Germline V gene data show CDR1 as MGHDK and CDR2 as SYGVNS. Here the CDR3 reads CASSESRYGYTF. In DNA, the CDR3 is TGTGCCAGCAGTGAATCTCGCTATGGCTACACCTTC.

As DNA, the CDR3 is TGTGCCAGCAGTTTAGCTGGACAGGGTCCTAGCACAGATACGCAGTATTTT. It encodes CASSLAGQGPSTDTQYF. The chain couples TRBV12-3 or TRBV12-4 to TRBJ2-3; TRBD1 aligns across 8 bases. This CDR3 region has 17 residues. Trimming cost V 0 bases and J 0 bases; bases outside gene matches: 5.

This clonotype was seen only a few times. V gene TRBV27 combines with J gene TRBJ1-4; 10 bases line up with TRBD1. The CDR3 is 16 amino acids. Germline V gene lookup returns CDR1 MNHEY and CDR2 SMNVEV (reference sequence). V gave up 2 bases and J gave up 8 bases; unmatched junction bases: 8. This chain's CDR3 is CASSLLGQGMREKLFF. The DNA of the CDR3 is TGTGCCAGCAGTTTACTGGGACAGGGGATGAGGGAAAAACTGTTTTTT.

In DNA, the CDR3 is TGTGCCAGCAGTTCTAAGACAGGACTAGCGGGGACCTACGAGCAGTACGTC. It encodes CASSSKTGLAGTYEQYV. The chain links TRBV7-2 to TRBJ2-7; 12 nucleotides match TRBD2. CDR3 size: 17 residues. After removal of 6 bases from V and 2 bases from J, the junction contained 11 bases not matched to a gene. Germline V gene lookup returns CDR1 SGHTA and CDR2 FQGNSA.

This clonotype was detected many times. The chain has TRBV5-1 and TRBJ2-1; 7 positions agree with TRBD2. Per the germline V gene, CDR1 is SGHRS and CDR2 is YFSETQ. This CDR3 has 14 residues. V dropped 0 bases and J dropped 4; count of bases not matched to a gene: 1. The CDR3 is CASSLASGYNEQFF. The CDR3 DNA reads TGCGCCAGCAGCTTGGCTAGCGGATACAATGAGCAGTTCTTC.

This chain joins TRBV5-1 and TRBJ2-2; a possible D gene is TRBD2 (7 bases). CDR1 and CDR2 from the germline V gene are SGHRS and YFSETQ. Trimming removed 4 bases from V and 4 bases from J, with 23 bases in between. This CDR3 region has 18 residues. The CDR3 loop is CASSLERMGGQTTGELFF. For the CDR3, the DNA is TGCGCCAGCAGCCTAGAAAGGATGGGGGGGCAGACCACCGGGGAGCTGTTTTTT. Looking up the rest from reference TRBV5-1 and TRBJ2-2 gives the full variable domain: KAGVTQTPRYLIKTRGQQVTLSCSPISGHRSVSWYQQTPGQGLQFLFEYFSETQRNKGNFPGRFSGRQFSNSRSEMNVSTLELGDSALYLCASSLERMGGQTTGELFFGEGSRLTVL.

This clonotype showed up just a few times. This rearrangement joins TRBV10-3 to TRBJ2-3; D possibly corresponds to TRBD1 (6 bases). CDR3 length equals 15 residues. Trimming pared 6 bases from V and 2 bases from J, leaving 15 bases between. Germline V CDR1 and CDR2: ENHRY, SYGVKD. CDR3 coding DNA: TGTGCCATCAGCGCCCAGGGGCAATTCACAGATACGCAGTATTTT. Encoded protein: CAISAQGQFTDTQYF.

In this sample, this clonotype turned up a few times. The chain recombines TRBV5-1 with TRBJ1-4; 10 bases map to TRBD1. The CDR3 has 16 amino acids. Germline V lookup: CDR1 SGHRS, CDR2 YFSETQ. J gave up 6 bases and V 0 bases, and 5 bases lay outside the gene matches. Here the CDR3 DNA reads TGCGCCAGCAGCTTGGCAGCAGGGACAGGGGATGAAAAACTGTTTTTT. The encoded protein is CASSLAAGTGDEKLFF.

The chain combines TRBV6-1 with TRBJ2-2; 9 bases are shared with TRBD1. The CDR3 totals 15 residues. The germline gives CDR1 MNHNS, CDR2 SASEGT. J gave up 7 bases and V 6 bases, and 9 bases lay outside the gene matches. The CDR3 sequence: CASRLRTGVFGELFF. The CDR3 DNA reads TGTGCCAGCAGGTTGCGGACAGGGGTATTCGGGGAGCTGTTTTTT.

The sample holds a few counts of this clonotype. CDR3 in DNA: TGTGCCAGCGTAAAGGGAGGGCGGGGGGATGGCTACACCTTC. Amino acids: CASVKGGRGDGYTF. The chain joins TRBV6-1 to TRBJ1-2; weak D call: TRBD1 (5 bases). V lost 8 bases to trimming and J lost 6 bases, with 19 bases between them. The CDR3 extends over 14 amino acids. Germline V gives CDR1 MNHNS, CDR2 SASEGT.

The genes are TRBV7-6 and TRBJ2-1; 9 positions match TRBD2. With V trimmed by 0 bases and J by 2 bases, 8 bases remained unmatched. This CDR3 spans 18 amino acids. In germline, CDR1 is SGHVS, CDR2 FNYEAQ. CDR3 residues: CASSLALVAGATYNEQFF. CDR3 nucleotide sequence: TGTGCCAGCAGCTTAGCGCTTGTAGCGGGAGCTACCTACAATGAGCAGTTCTTC.

V and J are TRBV6-1 and TRBJ1-5; tentative D call: TRBD1 (5 bases). This CDR3 is built from 15 residues. Deletions cut 5 bases from V and 2 bases from J, with 13 bases between. Germline V gene sequence: CDR1 MNHNS, CDR2 SASEGT. CDR3 nucleotides: TGTGCCAGCAGTCAAGGGGAAGCGGGCAATCAGCCCCAGCATTTT. This encodes CASSQGEAGNQPQHF.

The rearrangement links TRBV10-3 to TRBJ2-7; D is possibly TRBD1 (5 bases). This CDR3 has 13 amino acids. The ends were cut back, 2 bases at V and 4 bases at J, with 9 bases in the middle. CDR1 is ENHRY and CDR2 is SYGVKD in the germline V gene. CDR3 sequence reads: CAISETPGYEQYV. In DNA, the CDR3 is TGTGCCATCAGTGAGACCCCAGGGTACGAGCAGTACGTC.